Presented here are 27 T cell receptor beta chains from one specimen sequenced in a study of chemoradiotherapy in HPV16-positive cancers (dated by TCRdb to between 2021 and 2022). The library was generated by the immunoSEQ multiplex PCR assay. As stored in TCRdb, this immuneACCESS dataset retains in-frame rearrangements with V and J assigned. A fraction of the clones does not appear; measured against another copy, unresolved V genes explain less than half of the discrepancy, and the remainder lacks a known reason. This sample gives about 5,600 clones in total; roughly 82% of them show up just once. Approximately 10% of the sample is held by the ten biggest clonotypes. The source was tumor tissue, collected from a patient who underwent chemoradiotherapy. These receptors were obtained from a human donor with HPV-associated anogenital cancer.

The rearrangement links TRBV30 to TRBJ1-5; D possibly corresponds to TRBD1 (5 bases). V dropped 1 base and J dropped 4 bases, with 8 bases sitting between them. Germline V CDR1 and CDR2: GTSNPN, SVGIG (reference sequence). CDR3 length: 13 residues. The CDR3 DNA is TGTGCCTGGAGTGGACAGTCTAATCAGCCCCAGCATTTT. Its protein product is CAWSGQSNQPQHF.

The chain uses TRBV5-1 and TRBJ2-3; TRBD2 agrees at 9 bases. The CDR3 totals 16 residues. V shed 4 bases and J 0 bases; nucleotides not matched to a gene: 6. CDR1 and CDR2 (germline): SGHRS, YFSETQ. The CDR3 is CASSVPSGVSTDTQYF. In DNA, the CDR3 is TGCGCCAGCAGCGTTCCTAGCGGGGTCAGCACAGATACGCAGTATTTT.

The rearrangement links TRBV2 to TRBJ1-1; D ambiguous. The germline gives CDR1 SNHLY, CDR2 FYNNEI. Trimming stripped 8 bases from V and 4 bases from J, with 14 bases between. The CDR3 sequence is 13 residues long. The CDR3 DNA reads as TGTGCCAGCCAAGGCGTCCCGGGCACTGAAGCTTTCTTT. Translating it yields CASQGVPGTEAFF. Looking up the rest from reference TRBV2 and TRBJ1-1 gives the full variable domain: EPEVTQTPSHQVTQMGQEVILRCVPISNHLYFYWYRQILGQKVEFLVSFYNNEISEKSEIFDDQFSVERPDGSNFTLKIRSTKLEDSAMYFCASQGVPGTEAFFGQGTRLTVV.

J is TRBJ1-2 and V is TRBV7-2; TRBD1 is a possible D gene (5 bases). Trimming shortened V by 1 base and J by 4 bases, and 13 bases separated the two germline ends. This CDR3 is built from 15 residues. Per the germline V gene, CDR1 is SGHTA and CDR2 is FQGNSA. The DNA for the CDR3 is TGTGCCAGCAGCTTAGATGGCAGGGCAAGCTATGGCTACACCTTC. Protein: CASSLDGRASYGYTF.

This chain connects TRBV30 to TRBJ1-2; D remains unclear. The germline gives CDR1 GTSNPN, CDR2 SVGIG (reference sequence). The CDR3 is 15 residues long. V was trimmed by 5 bases and J by 1 base, leaving 17 bases between them. CDR3 in amino acids: CAWARVMRNNYGYTF. The CDR3 DNA is TGTGCCTGGGCCCGGGTAATGCGAAATAACTATGGCTACACCTTC.

This chain connects TRBV5-4 to TRBJ2-7, with 8 nucleotides matching TRBD1. This CDR3 is built from 14 residues. Germline values: CDR1 SGHNT, CDR2 YYREEE (reference sequence). The junction had 5 bases not matched to a gene; V was cut back by 4 bases and J by 2 bases. The CDR3 sequence: CASSHRTGPYEQYF. The DNA of the CDR3 is TGTGCCAGCAGCCATCGGACAGGGCCCTACGAGCAGTACTTC.

The chain couples TRBV9 to TRBJ1-2; D unresolved. From germline, CDR1 is SGDLS and CDR2 YYNGEE. The CDR3 contains 13 residues. The germline V and J ends were trimmed by 4 bases and 3 bases, with 10 bases remaining between them. The CDR3 bases are TGTGCCAGCAGCCCCCTGACGGACTATGGCTACACCTTC. It encodes CASSPLTDYGYTF.

The table lists this clone with a few counts. The J gene is TRBJ1-5, the V gene TRBV2; no definite D call. The CDR3 runs to 15 residues. The germline V and J ends were trimmed by 6 bases and 5 bases, with 17 bases remaining between them. Looked up from germline, CDR1 is SNHLY and CDR2 is FYNNEI. CDR3 amino acids: CASRDPAGSYQPQHF. CDR3 in DNA: TGTGCCAGCAGGGACCCGGCAGGTTCTTATCAGCCCCAGCATTTT.

V usage is TRBV5-1 and J usage is TRBJ2-1; no clear D. V lost 4 bases and J 4 bases, leaving 15 bases between the germline ends. Per germline, CDR1 SGHRS and CDR2 YFSETQ. The CDR3 spans 15 residues. The CDR3 loop reads CASSLLASRYNEQFF. In DNA form, the CDR3 reads TGCGCCAGCAGCCTGTTGGCTTCCCGATACAATGAGCAGTTCTTC.

This chain uses TRBV19 with TRBJ2-3; D perhaps matches TRBD1 (7 bases). Germline CDR1 and CDR2: LNHDA and SQIVND (reference sequence). The CDR3 covers 15 residues. V lost 5 bases and J lost 5, with 17 bases in between. The CDR3 loop reads CASSVSGGPKDTQYF. The CDR3 DNA reads as TGTGCCAGTAGTGTCTCAGGGGGGCCGAAAGATACGCAGTATTTT.

The chain combines TRBV14 with TRBJ2-2, with D possibly TRBD1 on 6 matching bases. Trimming took 1 base from V and 4 from J, leaving 7 bases between them. The CDR3 runs to 14 residues. Germline V gene lookup returns CDR1 SGHDN and CDR2 FVKESK. The chain's CDR3 is CASSQARGTGELFF. CDR3 DNA: TGTGCCAGCAGCCAAGCCAGGGGCACCGGGGAGCTGTTTTTT.

The CDR3 DNA is TGTGCCAGCAGCTTGAGGACTAGCGGGGGTCTCCGGGGCACGCAGTATTTT. It encodes CASSLRTSGGLRGTQYF. The V and J genes are TRBV5-6 and TRBJ2-3, with 13 bases that match TRBD2. CDR1 and CDR2 from the germline V gene are SGHDT and YYEEEE. CDR3 length: 17 residues. The V and J ends lost 1 base and 9 bases, in that order; junction bases with no gene match: 11.

This clone was observed a single time. This chain joins TRBV6-5 and TRBJ2-7; D possibly corresponds to TRBD2 (5 bases). Trimming pared 8 bases from V and 4 bases from J, leaving 18 bases between. Germline CDR1 is MNHEY and CDR2 is SVGAGI. The CDR3 totals 14 residues. CDR3 region: CASGTSRGRYEQYF. The CDR3 bases are TGTGCCAGCGGAACGAGCCGGGGAAGATACGAGCAGTACTTC.

The chain employs TRBV10-3 and TRBJ2-2; TRBD2 aligns across 8 bases. Unmatched junction bases numbered 7, after V lost 7 bases and J lost 0 bases. CDR1 is ENHRY, CDR2 SYGVKD, per germline. The CDR3 totals 16 residues. DNA for the CDR3: TGTGCCATCACTGGACTAGCAGGGGCGAACACCGGGGAGCTGTTTTTT. This translates into CAITGLAGANTGELFF.

V and J are TRBV30 and TRBJ1-1; perhaps TRBD1 as D (6 bases). The CDR3 contains 13 residues. The germline V and J ends were trimmed by 1 base and 5 bases, with 11 bases remaining between them. Germline V CDR1 and CDR2: GTSNPN, SVGIG (reference sequence). The CDR3 DNA follows: TGTGCCTGGAGTGCGGGGGCCAGGACTGAAGCTTTCTTT. Its translation: CAWSAGARTEAFF. The whole variable domain, remainder taken from reference TRBV30 and TRBJ1-1, is SQTIHQWPATLVQPVGSPLSLECTVEGTSNPNLYWYRQAAGRGLQLLFYSVGIGQISSEVPQNLSASRPQDRQFILSSKKLLLSDSGFYLCAWSAGARTEAFFGQGTRLTVV.

This clone was counted only a few times. The V and J genes are TRBV28 and TRBJ2-2; the D is unclear. The CDR3 is 11 residues long. V shed 6 bases and J shed 7 bases, with 6 bases lying between them. CDR1 and CDR2 from the germline V gene are MDHEN and SYDVKM. The CDR3 spells CASRGIGELFF. As DNA, the CDR3 is TGTGCCAGCAGGGGGATCGGGGAGCTGTTTTTT.

Comments on this clone: The sample has other DNA sequences that encode this CDR3 too. The rearrangement joins TRBV7-9 to TRBJ1-1; maybe TRBD1 (5 bases). There are 14 residues in the CDR3. The V end lost 5 bases, the J end lost 3 bases, and 13 bases lay between the germline ends. The germline V gene has CDR1 SEHNR and CDR2 FQNEAQ (reference sequence). CDR3 nucleotides: TGTGCCAGCAGCCAAACGGGGGGTGACACTGAAGCTTTCTTT. Encoded protein: CASSQTGGDTEAFF. The full variable domain, in which reference TRBV7-9 and TRBJ1-1 provide the parts outside the CDR3, is DTGVSQNPRHKITKRGQNVTFRCDPISEHNRLYWYRQTLGQGPEFLTYFQNEAQLEKSRLLSDRFSAERPKGSFSTLEIQRTEQGDSAMYLCASSQTGGDTEAFFGQGTRLTVV.

The CDR3 protein is CASSSRTTSVNEQFF. CDR3 nucleotide sequence: TGTGCCAGCAGCTCGCGGACTACCTCTGTCAATGAGCAGTTCTTC. This chain uses TRBV7-7 with TRBJ2-1; tentative D call: TRBD2 (6 bases). The CDR3 spans 15 residues. Germline V gives CDR1 SSHAT, CDR2 FNYEAQ (reference sequence). V was cut by 4 bases and J by 6 bases, with 16 bases left in between.

The gene calls are TRBV19 and TRBJ1-3; D possibly corresponds to TRBD1 (5 bases). CDR1 and CDR2 (germline): LNHDA, SQIVND (reference sequence). Trimming shortened V by 3 bases and J by 0 bases, and 12 bases separated the two germline ends. The CDR3 is 16 amino acids. CDR3 in amino acids: CASSIGTANSGNTIYF. The CDR3 DNA reads TGTGCCAGTAGTATCGGGACGGCCAACTCTGGAAACACCATATATTTT.

The J gene is TRBJ2-7, the V gene TRBV4-3, with D possibly TRBD1 on 6 matching bases. The V end was cut by 6 bases, the J end by 0 bases, with 12 bases between. Germline assignment: CDR1 LGHNA and CDR2 YSLEER. The CDR3 covers 14 residues. CDR3 sequence (DNA): TGCGCCAGCAGTCCCGGACAGCACTCCTACGAGCAGTACTTC. It translates to CASSPGQHSYEQYF.

The chain links TRBV5-8 to TRBJ1-5; no clear D gene. Germline V gene lookup returns CDR1 SGHTS and CDR2 YDEGEE. V lost 1 base to trimming and J lost 2 bases, with 13 bases between them. The CDR3 totals 16 residues. The CDR3, as DNA: TGTGCCAGCAGCTTGATGGAGACACTTGGCAATCAGCCCCAGCATTTT. As protein: CASSLMETLGNQPQHF.

This chain joins TRBV30 and TRBJ1-5, with D maybe TRBD1 (6 bases). CDR3 size: 13 residues. The germline V gene encodes CDR1 GTSNPN and CDR2 SVGIG (reference sequence). Trimming stripped 5 bases from V and 0 bases from J, with 8 bases between. DNA for the CDR3: TGTGCCTGGGGGACAAATAGCAATCAGCCCCAGCATTTT. Translating it yields CAWGTNSNQPQHF.

The CDR3 protein is CASSGDDYGYTF. CDR3 in DNA: TGTGCCAGCAGCGGGGATGACTATGGCTACACCTTC. The J gene is TRBJ1-2, the V gene TRBV7-2; D is unclear. Germline V gives CDR1 SGHTA, CDR2 FQGNSA. This CDR3 has 12 residues. V dropped 5 bases and J dropped 3 bases, with 7 bases sitting between them. Together with reference TRBV7-2 and TRBJ1-2, the CDR3 gives the full variable domain: GAGVSQSPSNKVTEKGKDVELRCDPISGHTALYWYRQSLGQGLEFLIYFQGNSAPDKSGLPSDRFSAERTGGSVSTLTIQRTQQEDSAVYLCASSGDDYGYTFGSGTRLTVV.

CDR3 DNA sequence: TGTGCCAGCTCTACGGTTGGCGGGAACACTGAAGCTTTCTTT. Encoded protein: CASSTVGGNTEAFF. The J gene is TRBJ1-1, the V gene TRBV6-1; D not certain. This CDR3 is built from 14 residues. Trimming took off 8 bases at V and 1 base at J, with 14 bases between the two ends. Germline V gene sequence: CDR1 MNHNS, CDR2 SASEGT.

The J gene is TRBJ1-5, the V gene TRBV11-2, with 12 bases matching TRBD1. Germline CDR1 SGHAT, CDR2 FQNNGV. Trimming cost V 5 bases and J 7 bases; bases outside gene matches: 9. The CDR3 runs 16 residues. CDR3 in amino acids: CASSPGQGAAKQPQHF. CDR3 DNA: TGTGCCAGCAGCCCGGGACAGGGGGCTGCCAAGCAGCCCCAGCATTTT.

The chain joins TRBV19 to TRBJ2-7, with TRBD1 as a possible D gene (7 bases). Germline CDR1 is LNHDA and CDR2 is SQIVND (reference sequence). This CDR3 comprises 15 residues. V was clipped by 0 bases and J by 2 bases, with 11 bases between them. The CDR3 DNA follows: TGTGCCAGTAGTATAGATCAGGGGGGAACCTACGAGCAGTACTTC. It codes for CASSIDQGGTYEQYF.

The V gene is TRBV4-1, the J gene TRBJ2-1; D gene ambiguous. V was trimmed by 3 bases and J by 4 bases, leaving 4 bases between them. Germline V CDR1 and CDR2: MGHRA, YSYEKL. CDR3 length equals 12 residues. The CDR3 is CASSHGYNEQFF. CDR3 sequence (DNA): TGCGCCAGCAGCCACGGTTACAATGAGCAGTTCTTC.